This T cell receptor (beta chain) was captured by sequencing in a study of T cell repertoires in cytomegalovirus infection. For the study at large: From public TCR beta signatures came an indication of both CMV infection and matching HLA type. Findings and limits, study-wide: Cumulated frequencies of public TCR beta families served to identify carriers of CMV plus the relevant HLA. In two of eight donors, the top clonotype was HLA-C-restricted CMV-specific.

This CDR3 region has 14 residues. Trimming removed 5 bases from V and 4 bases from J; junction bases left unmatched: 7. Germline V gene lookup returns CDR1 SGHNT and CDR2 YENEEA. TCRdb re-called the reads with MiXCR, one entry per CDR3 protein. The data contain approximately 500,000 distinct CDR3 sequences, about 17% of them singletons. Turning to this clonotype: Its antigen is still unknown.

This receptor was taken from a human donor in good health (CMV status not recorded). Some clones in this sample may be carry-over from other donors' samples. The V call is TRBV11-3, the J call TRBJ1-1, with 7 bases aligning to TRBD1. The sequenced sample was CD8+ T cells from PBMCs. CDR3 protein: CASSPSAGGTEAFF. CDR3 nucleotides: TGTGCCAGCAGCCCGTCCGCAGGGGGCACTGAAGCTTTCTTT. The whole variable domain, remainder taken from reference TRBV11-3 and TRBJ1-1, is EAGVVQSPRYKIIEKKQPVAFWCNPISGHNTLYWYLQNLGQGPELLIRYENEEAVDDSQLPKDRFSAERLKGVDSTLKIQPAELGDSAVYLCASSPSAGGTEAFFGQGTRLTVV.